The present T cell receptor (beta chain) was sequenced within a study of blood T cell repertoires in COVID-19 (dated by TCRdb to about 2020). Looking at the study overall: Samples covering the acute and convalescent phases of COVID-19 were provided by collaborators in the United States, Italy and Spain. The material from the prospective study consisted of cDNA or gDNA derived from T cells, B-cell-depleted T cells, or PBMCs. Subjects who had been exposed to COVID-19, were actively infected with it, or had recovered from it provided the deeply sampled blood TCRbeta repertoires that made up the dataset. A freely available public database, intended as a resource for researchers studying the immune response to SARS-CoV-2, is where the repertoires were released. The samples were drawn from two sources: the first 160 participants of the ongoing ImmuneRACE study, and 1,000 to 1,500 subjects contributed by 6 global collaborators. Sample metadata almost always included a de-identified subject ID, COVID-19 status, age in years and sex. Where HLA class I and class II types were available, the types were taken from metadata supplied by the sample provider, not from assay-based typing. The research as a whole found: Clinical and demographic metadata were provided uncurated, with the amount varying by source and participant.

CDR1 and CDR2 are read off the germline V gene as SGHRS and YFSETQ. Including the terminal cysteine and phenylalanine, the CDR3 comprises 13 residues. Of all the DNA, just the CDR3 is kept, 39 bases in frame from base 1. V loses 0 bases, J loses 8 bases, and the germline ends lie 8 bases apart. A word on this clone: Its antigen target is currently unknown. No much larger clonotype is one base removed from it; base qualities were not supplied.

In Seattle, one collaborating source enrolled patients while the infection was active and tracked those patients longitudinally over the course of disease. Collaborating institutions collected whole blood in K2EDTA tubes following their own protocols. For TCRbeta analysis, collaborators shipped samples as frozen whole blood, isolated PBMCs, or DNA extracted from either of those sample types. TCRbeta CDR3 regions were amplified from genomic DNA using the immunoSEQ Assay, a bias-controlled multiplex PCR. As for how the authors treated the data: The number of nucleated cells in each sample was estimated from the amplification of reference gene primers within the assay. To quantify the absolute abundance of each unique TCRbeta CDR3 rearrangement, sequence reads were collapsed and filtered. For each sample, productive Simpson clonality was calculated by taking the square root of Simpson's diversity index across productive rearrangements. TCRdb obtained this table from immuneACCESS and retained in-frame rearrangements with V and J assigned. These tables miss some clones; where compared with another copy, unresolved V genes account for less than half of the shortfall, and the remainder is unexplained. Clone size and the V and J calls come from that table; the DNA yielded D and trimming. Recorded for this sample are 90,000 to 100,000 clones; around 86% of them occurred a single time. The ten largest clonotypes hold 4.5% to 6.5% of the sample.

This sequence was found in a man in his fifties or sixties with COVID-19, enrolled during active disease. This sequence uses TRBV5-1 and TRBJ1-4, with the D gene not confidently named. The source material was peripheral blood. The nucleotide sequence is TGCGCCAGCAGCTTGGCCGGCGGGGAAAAACTGTTTTTT. This codes for CASSLAGGEKLFF.